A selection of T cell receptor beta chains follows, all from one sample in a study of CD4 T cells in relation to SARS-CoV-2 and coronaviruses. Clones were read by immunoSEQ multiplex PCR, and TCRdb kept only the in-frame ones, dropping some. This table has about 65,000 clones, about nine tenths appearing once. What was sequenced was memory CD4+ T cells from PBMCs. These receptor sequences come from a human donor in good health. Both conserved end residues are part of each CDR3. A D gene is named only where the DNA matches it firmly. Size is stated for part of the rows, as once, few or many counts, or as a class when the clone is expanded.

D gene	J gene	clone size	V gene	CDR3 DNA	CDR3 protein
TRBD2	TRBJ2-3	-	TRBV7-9	TGTGCCAGCAGCCCGAGGACTAGCAGCTTTCCAGATACGCAGTATTTT	CASSPRTSSFPDTQYF
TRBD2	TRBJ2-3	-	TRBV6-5	TGTGCCAGCAGTCGGACTAGCGGGATGGCAGATACGCAGTATTTT	CASSRTSGMADTQYF
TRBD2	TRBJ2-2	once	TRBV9	TGTGCCAGCAGCCCTCTAGCGGGAGGTCACACCGGGGAGCTGTTTTTT	CASSPLAGGHTGELFF
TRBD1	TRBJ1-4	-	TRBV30	TGTGCCTGGAGTCCAGGGGGCGGTGAAAAACTGTTTTTT	CAWSPGGGEKLFF
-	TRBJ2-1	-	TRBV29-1	TGCAGCGTTGTCGGGGGAAACCGTTACAATGAGCAGTTCTTC	CSVVGGNRYNEQFF
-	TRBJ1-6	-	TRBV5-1	TGCGCCAGCAGCACCGGACGGAACGATTCACCCCTCCACTTT	CASSTGRNDSPLHF
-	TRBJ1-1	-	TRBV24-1	TGTGCCACCAGTGATTCGGCTGACACAGCTTTCTTT	CATSDSADTAFF
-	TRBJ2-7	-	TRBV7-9	TGTGCCAGCAGTATCCGGGCTGGGCTCCTTTTC	CASSIRAGLLF
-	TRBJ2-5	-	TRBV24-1	TGTGCCACCAGTCCAGGGCGCCAAGAGACCCAGTACTTC	CATSPGRQETQYF
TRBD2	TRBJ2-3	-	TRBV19	TGTGCCAGCTCGTTTGCTAGCGGGAACCCAGATACGCAGTATTTT	CASSFASGNPDTQYF
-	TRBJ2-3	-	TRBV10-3	TGTGCCATCAGTGAGGGCGGCAGGGGGGGAGATACGCAGTATTTT	CAISEGGRGGDTQYF